The 27 T cell receptor beta chains below all came from one sample that was sequenced in a study of cytomegalovirus exposure and HLA in healthy donors. The PCR ran on 60 Vbeta and 13 Jbeta primers. The repertoire was sequenced with immunoSEQ multiplex PCR; TCRdb's copy has only in-frame clones and lacks some. The sample lists around 85,000 clones, roughly 80% occurring once. Sample: PBMCs. The receptor source for this set is a man aged 45-65 years in good health and CMV-seropositive.

On this clone: One end of the junction fails to match germline, which may point to a read error. V gene TRBV10-3 combines with J gene TRBJ1-1; maybe TRBD1 (5 bases). The germline gives CDR1 ENHRY, CDR2 SYGVKD. This CDR3 comprises 14 residues. In DNA form, the CDR3 reads TGTGCCAGCAGTGAGGGACTCATGAACACTGAAGCTTTCTTT. Translated, it gives CASSEGLMNTEAFF.

This clone has only a few counts. The rearrangement uses TRBV18 and TRBJ1-2; maybe TRBD1 (5 bases). From germline, CDR1 is KGHSH and CDR2 LQKENI. With 4 bases removed from V and 0 bases from J, the gap between germline ends came to 12 bases. This CDR3 spans 15 amino acids. The CDR3 DNA reads TGTGCCAGCTCACAAGGGGTAAACTCTAACTATGGCTACACCTTC. It encodes CASSQGVNSNYGYTF.

The sample holds one count of this clone. V and J are TRBV15 and TRBJ1-2, with D possibly being TRBD1 (5 bases). The CDR3 is 18 residues long. From germline, CDR1 is LNHNV and CDR2 YYDKDF (reference sequence). The V and J ends lost 3 bases and 2 bases respectively, with 22 bases between them. CDR3 region: CATSRGVAGNGGNYGYTF. CDR3 in DNA: TGTGCCACCAGCAGGGGGGTCGCCGGGAACGGGGGAAACTATGGCTACACCTTC.

The V call is TRBV19, the J call TRBJ1-5; D is possibly TRBD1 (5 bases). Trimming shortened V by 2 bases and J by 7 bases, and 15 bases separated the two germline ends. Germline loops: CDR1 LNHDA, CDR2 SQIVND (reference sequence). The CDR3 covers 15 residues. The CDR3 loop reads CASSINSGGLQPQHF. CDR3 bases: TGTGCCAGTAGTATAAATTCTGGGGGGTTGCAGCCCCAGCATTTT.

The gene calls are TRBV5-1 and TRBJ1-3, with 7 nucleotides matching TRBD1. Germline CDR1 reads SGHRS; CDR2 reads YFSETQ. V lost 3 bases, J lost 0 bases, and 0 bases stayed unmatched. The CDR3 loop spans 14 amino acids. DNA for the CDR3: TGCGCCAGCAGCTGGGACAGCTCTGGAAACACCATATATTTT. Residues: CASSWDSSGNTIYF.

The chain joins TRBV10-3 to TRBJ2-7, with 8 bases matching TRBD1. The length of the CDR3 is 16 residues. Germline V lookup: CDR1 ENHRY, CDR2 SYGVKD. V dropped 0 bases and J dropped 2; count of bases not matched to a gene: 6. This CDR3 is CAISESTRGPTYEQYF. The CDR3 bases are TGTGCCATCAGTGAGTCGACCAGGGGGCCTACCTACGAGCAGTACTTC.

This clone was seen a handful of times. This chain joins TRBV5-1 and TRBJ2-5; 9 nucleotides agree with TRBD1. This CDR3 comprises 15 residues. Per germline, CDR1 SGHRS and CDR2 YFSETQ. With V trimmed by 4 bases and J by 5 bases, 9 bases remained unmatched. The CDR3: CASSLGQGLRETQYF. In DNA, the CDR3 is TGCGCCAGCAGCCTAGGACAGGGGTTGAGGGAGACCCAGTACTTC. The variable domain in full, with the rest retrieved from reference TRBV5-1 and TRBJ2-5, is KAGVTQTPRYLIKTRGQQVTLSCSPISGHRSVSWYQQTPGQGLQFLFEYFSETQRNKGNFPGRFSGRQFSNSRSEMNVSTLELGDSALYLCASSLGQGLRETQYFGPGTRLLVL.

This CDR3 is CASSAPTSGRYTDTQYF. The DNA of the CDR3 is TGTGCCAGCAGCGCACCTACTAGCGGTCGATACACAGATACGCAGTATTTT. The chain recombines TRBV7-9 with TRBJ2-3, with 8 bases that match TRBD2. There are 17 residues in the CDR3. Germline assignment: CDR1 SEHNR and CDR2 FQNEAQ (reference sequence). Germline trimming cut 5 bases from V and 2 bases from J; bases unmatched to any gene: 12.

This chain uses TRBV7-8 with TRBJ2-2; 7 nucleotides align to TRBD2. The CDR3 is made up of 18 amino acids. Germline trimming cut 0 bases from V and 3 bases from J; bases unmatched to any gene: 10. CDR1 SGHVS and CDR2 FQNEAQ come from the germline V gene. CDR3 region: CASSLAPAGAMDTGELFF. Here the CDR3 DNA reads TGTGCCAGCAGCTTAGCCCCTGCGGGAGCAATGGACACCGGGGAGCTGTTTTTT.

The chain couples TRBV5-1 to TRBJ2-7, with a possible D match to TRBD2 (6 bases). Trimming pared 5 bases from V and 12 bases from J, leaving 15 bases between. The CDR3 is 11 amino acids. CDR1 SGHRS and CDR2 YFSETQ come from the germline V gene. DNA of the CDR3: TGCGCCAGCAGACGGACGGGAGCAGCGTACTTC. Its translation: CASRRTGAAYF.

The chain is built from TRBV7-2 and TRBJ1-1; 7 bases match TRBD1. Germline-derived CDR1 and CDR2 are SGHTA and FQGNSA. The CDR3 consists of 14 residues. With 7 bases clipped from V and 2 bases from J, the junction kept 7 bases outside the gene matches. CDR3 in amino acids: CASKTGSVNTEAFF. The CDR3 coding sequence is TGTGCCAGCAAGACAGGGTCTGTAAACACTGAAGCTTTCTTT. Full variable domain (remainder filled in from reference TRBV7-2 and TRBJ1-1): GAGVSQSPSNKVTEKGKDVELRCDPISGHTALYWYRQSLGQGLEFLIYFQGNSAPDKSGLPSDRFSAERTGGSVSTLTIQRTQQEDSAVYLCASKTGSVNTEAFFGQGTRLTVV.

The J gene is TRBJ2-5, the V gene TRBV2, with 7 bases lining up with TRBD1. This CDR3 spans 17 amino acids. Germline V gene lookup returns CDR1 SNHLY and CDR2 FYNNEI. The V and J ends lost 4 bases and 4 bases, in that order; junction bases with no gene match: 15. Here the CDR3 DNA reads TGTGCCAGCAGTGTTTACCCCGAGGGACAGAGCGGAGAGACCCAGTACTTC. Protein product: CASSVYPEGQSGETQYF.

The V call is TRBV10-3, the J call TRBJ2-3, with 7 nucleotides matching TRBD1. The CDR3 contains 15 residues. Trimming removed 0 bases from V and 1 base from J; junction bases left unmatched: 1. Germline CDR1 reads ENHRY; CDR2 reads SYGVKD. The CDR3 reads CAISESTGGTDTQYF. For the CDR3, the DNA is TGTGCCATCAGTGAGTCTACAGGGGGCACAGATACGCAGTATTTT.

This clone was recorded a few times. The junction and the germline gene differ at one end; a read error may be behind it. The chain is built from TRBV5-4 and TRBJ2-6; D perhaps matches TRBD1 (5 bases). Germline V gene sequence: CDR1 SGHNT, CDR2 YYREEE (reference sequence). The CDR3 runs to 15 residues. CDR3 loop: CASSIQSSGANGLTF. The CDR3 nucleotides are TGTGCCAGCAGCATTCAGAGCTCTGGGGCCAACGGCCTGACTTTC. The whole variable domain, filled in from reference TRBV5-4 and TRBJ2-6, reads ETGVTQSPTHLIKTRGQQVTLRCSSQSGHNTVSWYQQALGQGPQFIFQYYREEENGRGNFPPRFSGLQFPNYSSELNVNALELDDSALYLCASSIQSSGANGLTFGAGSRLTVL.

Of note for this clone: Only one base separates this from a far larger clonotype, so it likely reflects a read error. This chain uses TRBV6-4 with TRBJ1-5; 8 nucleotides align to TRBD1. In germline, CDR1 is MRHNA, CDR2 SNTAGT. This CDR3 is 13 amino acids long. CDR3 in amino acids: CARPTGADQPQNF. CDR3 DNA: TGTGCCAGACCGACAGGGGCCGATCAGCCCCAGAATTTT.

The chain combines TRBV7-2 with TRBJ2-7, with 8 bases identical to TRBD2. The CDR3 has 14 amino acids. The V segment lost 4 bases and the J segment 6 bases; nucleotides outside the gene matches: 8. Germline V gene data show CDR1 as SGHTA and CDR2 as FQGNSA. CDR3 sequence: CASSWGLVTFEQYF. CDR3 nucleotide sequence: TGTGCCAGCAGCTGGGGACTAGTAACCTTCGAGCAGTACTTC.

A remark on this clone: One end of the junction varies from germline; a read error may be responsible. The chain couples TRBV4-2 to TRBJ2-4; tentatively, D is TRBD2 (6 bases). This CDR3 contains 15 residues. From germline, CDR1 is LGHNA and CDR2 YNFKEQ. CDR3 bases: TGTGCCAGCAGCCAATGGAGGGGTTCCAAAAACAGTCAGTACTTC. This encodes CASSQWRGSKNSQYF.

This clone turned up a few times. As DNA, the CDR3 is TGTGCCAGCAGCTCGTCCTTAAGGCCTAGCCTCGAGCAGTACTTC. This encodes CASSSSLRPSLEQYF. The gene calls are TRBV9 and TRBJ2-7, with TRBD2 as a possible D gene (5 bases). The CDR3 is 15 residues long. CDR1 and CDR2 from the germline V gene are SGDLS and YYNGEE. Trimming took off 4 bases at V and 6 bases at J, with 20 bases between the two ends.

This chain joins TRBV13 and TRBJ2-3; TRBD2 agrees at 9 bases. Germline CDR1 reads PRHDT; CDR2 reads FYEKMQ (reference sequence). Trimming cost V 4 bases and J 7 bases; bases outside gene matches: 6. This CDR3 contains 14 residues. The CDR3 loop reads CASSSAGGAHTQYF. CDR3 bases: TGTGCCAGCAGCTCCGCGGGGGGGGCGCATACGCAGTATTTT.

The chain recombines TRBV6-6 with TRBJ2-2; 7 bases are shared with TRBD1. The CDR3 runs to 15 residues. Unmatched junction bases numbered 4, after V lost 6 bases and J lost 0 bases. Germline V gene data show CDR1 as MNHNY and CDR2 as SVGAGI (reference sequence). CDR3 protein: CASSAGTANTGELFF. The CDR3 region has the DNA TGTGCCAGCAGCGCCGGGACAGCGAACACCGGGGAGCTGTTTTTT.

The V and J genes are TRBV2 and TRBJ1-5; TRBD1 is a possible D gene (5 bases). The CDR3 is 14 amino acids. V was trimmed by 6 bases and J by 5 bases, leaving 14 bases between them. Germline CDR1 is SNHLY and CDR2 is FYNNEI. As DNA, the CDR3 is TGTGCCAGCAGAGACGGGACTCCAGATCAGCCCCAGCATTTT. Its translation: CASRDGTPDQPQHF.

The chain recombines TRBV19 with TRBJ2-7; D call uncertain. Trimming pared 5 bases from V and 0 bases from J, leaving 8 bases between. CDR3 length equals 13 residues. Germline CDR1 reads LNHDA; CDR2 reads SQIVND (reference sequence). The CDR3 sequence: CASSGYSSYEQYF. CDR3 coding DNA: TGTGCCAGTAGTGGCTACAGCTCCTACGAGCAGTACTTC.

The chain recombines TRBV19 with TRBJ1-6; 7 bases map to TRBD1. This CDR3 comprises 17 residues. V lost 1 base to trimming and J lost 5 bases; unmatched junction nucleotides: 8. The germline V gene has CDR1 LNHDA and CDR2 SQIVND (reference sequence). CDR3 amino acids: CASSIAPDRADNSPLHF. The CDR3, as DNA: TGTGCCAGTAGTATAGCACCCGACAGGGCGGATAATTCACCCCTCCACTTT. Supplemented by reference TRBV19 and TRBJ1-6, the full variable domain reads DGGITQSPKYLFRKEGQNVTLSCEQNLNHDAMYWYRQDPGQGLRLIYYSQIVNDFQKGDIAEGYSVSREKKESFPLTVTSAQKNPTAFYLCASSIAPDRADNSPLHFGNGTRLTVT.

This rearrangement joins TRBV5-8 to TRBJ2-1; D may be TRBD2 (5 bases). Germline V gene data show CDR1 as SGHTS and CDR2 as YDEGEE. The CDR3 is made up of 15 amino acids. V lost 4 bases and J lost 2, with 13 bases in between. The DNA for the CDR3 is TGTGCCAGCAGCCGAGGGTTAGGGACCTACAATGAGCAGTTCTTC. Its protein is CASSRGLGTYNEQFF. Complete variable domain (other parts from reference TRBV5-8 and TRBJ2-1): EAGVTQSPTHLIKTRGQQATLRCSPISGHTSVYWYQQALGLGLQFLLWYDEGEERNRGNFPPRFSGRQFPNYSSELNVNALELEDSALYLCASSRGLGTYNEQFFGPGTRLTVL.

This clone was recorded once. The chain has TRBV4-2 and TRBJ2-7, with 7 bases fitting TRBD1. Trimming at V came to 4 bases and at J to 3 bases, leaving 9 bases not matched to a gene. The V gene's germline CDR1 is LGHNA and CDR2 YNFKEQ. The CDR3 covers 15 residues. CDR3 in amino acids: CASSRPGQTIYEQYF. The CDR3 DNA reads as TGTGCCAGCAGCCGACCGGGACAGACGATCTACGAGCAGTACTTC.

V is TRBV30 and J is TRBJ2-5; 7 bases are shared with TRBD1. Per the germline V gene, CDR1 is GTSNPN and CDR2 is SVGIG (reference sequence). The CDR3 extends over 15 amino acids. The junction had 12 bases not matched to a gene; V was cut back by 3 bases and J by 5 bases. The DNA of the CDR3 is TGTGCCTGGAGGGAGACAGGGCGAATGTGGGAGACCCAGTACTTC. Translating gives CAWRETGRMWETQYF.

The chain combines TRBV7-6 with TRBJ1-2; 7 positions match TRBD1. V dropped 4 bases and J dropped 3; count of bases not matched to a gene: 8. The germline V gene has CDR1 SGHVS and CDR2 FNYEAQ. The CDR3 has 15 amino acids. CDR3 amino acids: CASSSSGTDHYGYTF. CDR3 sequence (DNA): TGTGCCAGCAGCTCGTCCGGGACAGACCACTATGGCTACACCTTC.